This TCR beta chain was observed in a study of somatic mutations in cytotoxic T cells in rheumatoid arthritis. Findings and caveats of the study: Between rheumatoid arthritis patients and age-matched healthy controls, CD8+ T-cell clonality showed no significant difference.

The germline V gene has CDR1 MGHRA and CDR2 YSYEKL. The CDR3 is 16 residues long. Germline trimming cut 3 bases from V and 0 bases from J; bases unmatched to any gene: 2. Assay used: immunoSEQ multiplex PCR; TCRdb lists only in-frame clones, some missing. This sample yields around 16,000 clones, of which just under 80% are seen a single time; 20% to 25% belongs to the top ten. On this clone itself: What it binds is unknown.

This clonotype was sampled from an adult with rheumatoid arthritis. The chain employs TRBV4-1 and TRBJ2-6; TRBD2 aligns across 7 bases. The material sequenced was CD8+ T cells sorted from blood. The DNA for the CDR3 is TGCGCCAGCAGCCAGGGCGGGAGCTCTGGGGCCAACGTCCTGACTTTC. Translating gives CASSQGGSSGANVLTF.